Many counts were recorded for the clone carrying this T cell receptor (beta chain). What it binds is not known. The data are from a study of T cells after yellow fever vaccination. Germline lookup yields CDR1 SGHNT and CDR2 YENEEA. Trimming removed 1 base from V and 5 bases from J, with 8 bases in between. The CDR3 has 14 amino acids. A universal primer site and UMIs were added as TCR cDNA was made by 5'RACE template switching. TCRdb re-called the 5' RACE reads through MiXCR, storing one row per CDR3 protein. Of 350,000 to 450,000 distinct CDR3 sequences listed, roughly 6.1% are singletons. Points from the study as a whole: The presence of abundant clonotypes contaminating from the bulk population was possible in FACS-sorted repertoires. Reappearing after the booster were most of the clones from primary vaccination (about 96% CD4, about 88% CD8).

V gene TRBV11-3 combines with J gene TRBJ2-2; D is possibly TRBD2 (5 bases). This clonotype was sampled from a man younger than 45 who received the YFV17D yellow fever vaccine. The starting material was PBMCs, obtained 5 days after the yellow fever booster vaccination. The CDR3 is CASSLAGSTGELFF. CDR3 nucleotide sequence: TGTGCCAGCAGCTTAGCGGGGTCGACCGGGGAGCTGTTTTTT.